The following is a T cell receptor beta chain sequence with its context. This clone's antigen is unknown. No quality values exist for individual bases; no much larger clone is one base distant. Per the publication, the time point label means: day 60 (about 2 months) after transplantation. What this sample's treatment or condition label stands for: allogeneic hematopoietic cell transplantation with graft depleted of TCRalphabeta T cells and CD19 B cells. TCRalphabeta/CD19-depleted allogeneic hematopoietic cell grafts were given to the transplant recipients, all of whom were children. The germline V gene specifies LGHNA as CDR1 and YSLEER as CDR2. The V and J ends are trimmed by 4 bases and 6 bases, leaving 14 bases between them. The CDR3 starts with the cysteine, ends with the phenylalanine, and has 14 residues. This entry keeps only the CDR3 DNA: 42 bases, framed from base 1. This entry is derived from a study of T-cell reconstitution after alpha-beta-depleted transplantation in children (dated by TCRdb to about 2016). Regarding the complete study: The study quantitatively tracked T-cell immune reconstitution after TCRalphabeta/CD19-depleted allogeneic hematopoietic cell transplantation in children using TCR repertoire profiling. Broader findings and caveats from the paper: The frequencies of hyperexpanded clones fell over the following months, and after one year, T-cell counts and TCRbeta diversity were mostly attributed to newly produced T cells. The high TCRbeta diversity at day 60 in some patients was ascribed to recipient T cells and intrathymic progenitors that had survived conditioning. The apparently early alphabetaT-cell count recovery about two months after transplant was reportedly dependent on only several hundred rapidly expanded clones derived from non-depleted graft cells.

Library creation used PCR. The sequencer was an Illumina HiSeq 2500. TCR library preparation used molecular barcoding, with unique molecular identifiers applied to normalize quantification of the TCRbeta repertoire. TCRdb reprocessing: public reads trimmed at Q25 with fastp, clones called with MiXCR, in-frame beta chains kept. Each record represents a unique CDR3 protein, reported with the most common genes and DNA among its rows. The sample records 27,000 or so distinct CDR3 sequences, 18% of which are singletons. The ten largest clones add up to 35% of the sample. The V and J genes are TRBV4-3 and TRBJ2-3; the D call is possibly TRBD1 or TRBD2, each sharing 5 bases. This receptor was identified in a male patient aged 2-9 years who had a stem cell transplant for acute lymphoblastic leukemia, so the T cells may come from the graft donor. Material: PBMCs, mostly from graft donor cells, obtained 60 days after TCRalphabeta/CD19-depleted stem cell transplant. The CDR3 corresponds to CASSLGTPTDTQYF. The nucleotides are TGCGCCAGCAGCCTCGGGACGCCCACCGATACGCAGTATTTT.